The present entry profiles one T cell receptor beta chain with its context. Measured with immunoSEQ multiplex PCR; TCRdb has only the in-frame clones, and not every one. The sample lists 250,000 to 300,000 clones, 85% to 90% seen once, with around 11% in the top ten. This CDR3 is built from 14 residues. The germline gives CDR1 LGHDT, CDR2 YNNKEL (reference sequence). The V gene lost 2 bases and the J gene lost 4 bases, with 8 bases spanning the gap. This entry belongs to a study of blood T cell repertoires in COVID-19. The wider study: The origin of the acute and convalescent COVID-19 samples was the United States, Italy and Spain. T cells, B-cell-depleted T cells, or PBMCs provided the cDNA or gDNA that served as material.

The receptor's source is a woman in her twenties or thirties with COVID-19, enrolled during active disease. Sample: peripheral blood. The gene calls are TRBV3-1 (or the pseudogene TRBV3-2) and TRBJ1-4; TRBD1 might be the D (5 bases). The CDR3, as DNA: TGTGCCAGCAGCCAACCCGACAGTAATGAAAAACTGTTTTTT. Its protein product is CASSQPDSNEKLFF.